This TCR beta chain was recorded in a study of shared clonotypes between healthy human individuals. Partitioning of CD4+ cells yielded a CD45RA+ naive subset and a CD45RA-negative memory subset. Study-wide results and limits: Tissues were not sampled, only blood, and their repertoires likely differ.

The trim removed 5 bases at V and 4 bases at J, leaving 8 bases unmatched. The length of the CDR3 is 15 residues. CDR1 SGHRS and CDR2 YFSETQ come from the germline V gene. As regards this clone: Its antigen is unknown.

Execution of the assay was at deep level. Several immunoSEQ 96-well plates shared each subset's DNA, each plate a replicate. Method: immunoSEQ multiplex PCR; TCRdb's copy keeps in-frame clones and lacks some. Of 2 million to 2.5 million clones listed, 85% to 95% are singletons. Sequencing was performed on naive CD4+ T cells from PBMCs. Subset given: CD45RA+ positively selected. The sequence was collected from a man younger than 30 in good health. Some clones in this sample may be carry-over from other donors' samples. This chain joins TRBV5-1 and TRBJ1-2; 10 positions match TRBD1. The CDR3 bases are TGCGCCAGCAGAACCGGGACAGGGGAAAGCTATGGCTACACCTTC. The encoded protein is CASRTGTGESYGYTF.